A single sample is the source of the 10 T cell receptor beta chains below, sequenced in a study of T cells in Graves' hyperthyroidism and ophthalmopathy. RNA transcripts provided the source from which TCR beta CDR3 regions were amplified. TCR CDR3 underwent first-round RT-PCR with the HTBI primer set. TCRdb reprocessed the multiplex PCR reads with MiXCR, giving one entry per CDR3 protein. The table has 600,000 to 700,000 distinct CDR3 sequences, about 45% seen once. The sequencing input was peripheral blood or thyroid tissue (not recorded which). The receptors originated from an adult man with Graves' disease, either hyperthyroidism or ophthalmopathy (not recorded which).

This clonotype was seen more than once but under ten times. The V call is TRBV20-1, the J call TRBJ2-7; 12 nucleotides line up with TRBD2. CDR1 is DFQATT, CDR2 SNEGSKA, per germline (reference sequence). J was trimmed by 4 bases and V by 6 bases; bases with no gene match: 16. This CDR3 spans 17 amino acids. DNA of the CDR3: TGCAGTGCAAGTGGTCCTAGCGGGAGGGCCGATCAGTACGAGCAGTACTTC. This gives the protein CSASGPSGRADQYEQYF.

A note on this clonotype: One end of the junction fails to match germline, which may point to a read error. This chain uses TRBV19 with TRBJ2-7; D gene uncertain. The CDR3 is made up of 14 amino acids. The germline CDR1 and CDR2 sequences are LNHDA and SQIVND (reference sequence). The CDR3 DNA reads as TGCGCCAGCAATAATGGTCAGCCCCCCTACGAGCAGTACTTC. This gives the protein CASNNGQPPYEQYF. The full variable domain, its missing parts supplied by reference TRBV19 and TRBJ2-7, is DGGITQSPKYLFRKEGQNVTLSCEQNLNHDAMYWYRQDPGQGLRLIYYSQIVNDFQKGDIAEGYSVSREKKESFPLTVTSAQKNPTAFYLCASNNGQPPYEQYFGPGTRLTVT.

This clonotype was recorded at least ten times. The V and J genes are TRBV29-1 and TRBJ1-1; 7 bases align to TRBD1. CDR1 SQVTM and CDR2 ANQGSEA come from the germline V gene. The V and J ends lost 7 bases and 4 bases, in that order; junction bases with no gene match: 9. The CDR3 length is 13 residues. The DNA of the CDR3 is TGCAGCGCACGACAGGGCTTGGGCACTGAAGCTTTCTTT. Its protein is CSARQGLGTEAFF.

The chain links TRBV7-9 to TRBJ1-1, with TRBD1 as a possible D gene (6 bases). Deletions cut 5 bases from V and 4 bases from J, with 14 bases between. In germline, CDR1 is SEHNR, CDR2 FQNEAQ (reference sequence). The CDR3 spans 14 residues. DNA of the CDR3: TGTGCCAGCAGCCAACAGGGCGCGGGCACTGAAGCTTTCTTT. Amino acid sequence: CASSQQGAGTEAFF.

Worth noting for this clonotype: With a much larger clone just one base away, this may be a read error. This rearrangement joins TRBV7-9 to TRBJ2-5, with D maybe TRBD1 (6 bases). This CDR3 is built from 15 residues. Trimming took off 4 bases at V and 4 bases at J, with 16 bases between the two ends. CDR1 and CDR2 from the germline V gene are SEHNR and FQNEAQ (reference sequence). The CDR3 DNA sequence: TGTGCCAGCAGCTCCACACGAGGACAGCCAGAGACCCAGTACTTC. Translation gives CASSSTRGQPETQYF. Full variable domain (missing parts from reference TRBV7-9 and TRBJ2-5): DTGVSQNPRHKITKRGQNVTFRCDPISEHNRLYWYRQTLGQGPEFLTYFQNEAQLEKSRLLSDRFSAERPKGSFSTLEIQRTEQGDSAMYLCASSSTRGQPETQYFGPGTRLLVL.

The rearrangement joins TRBV10-2 to TRBJ2-2, with 7 bases lining up with TRBD2. V lost 6 bases and J lost 5; bases outside the gene matches: 6. CDR1 and CDR2 (germline): WSHSY, SAAADI. The length of the CDR3 is 14 residues. CDR3 sequence: CASRGLVGTGELFF. In DNA, the CDR3 is TGCGCCAGCAGAGGACTAGTCGGGACCGGGGAGCTGTTTTTT.

The rearrangement uses TRBV20-1 and TRBJ2-2; no clear D. The CDR3 has 16 residues. The V gene's germline CDR1 is DFQATT and CDR2 SNEGSKA (reference sequence). Trimming took off 0 bases at V and 0 bases at J, with 11 bases between the two ends. The CDR3 DNA sequence: TGCAGTGCTAGAGATCAGGCACGTGCGAACACCGGGGAGCTGTTTTTT. The encoded protein is CSARDQARANTGELFF.

The chain joins TRBV10-2 to TRBJ2-7; TRBD2 matches 11 bases. The CDR3 totals 20 residues. With V trimmed by 5 bases and J by 4 bases, 22 bases remained unmatched. CDR1 and CDR2 (germline): WSHSY, SAAADI. The CDR3 DNA follows: TGCGCCAGCAGTCCGGGGACTAGCGGAAGAGGGATACAAGGTCGGTACGAGCAGTACTTC. Protein sequence: CASSPGTSGRGIQGRYEQYF.

At least ten counts were recorded for this clonotype. J is TRBJ2-5 and V is TRBV24-1; 9 nucleotides match TRBD1. This CDR3 spans 15 amino acids. V trimming: 4 bases; J trimming: 5 bases; junction bases outside the gene matches: 7. Germline V CDR1 and CDR2: KGHDR, SFDVKD. The CDR3 region has the DNA TGTGCCACCAGTGAGCCACAGGGGGCGGGGGAGACCCAGTACTTC. Residues: CATSEPQGAGETQYF.

This clonotype was seen at least ten times. The chain is built from TRBV29-1 and TRBJ1-1, with D possibly matching TRBD1 (6 bases). The CDR3 extends over 10 amino acids. The V end was cut by 7 bases, the J end by 6 bases, with 9 bases between. Per germline, CDR1 SQVTM and CDR2 ANQGSEA. The CDR3 loop reads CSARTAEAFF. The CDR3 coding sequence is TGCAGCGCCCGGACAGCTGAAGCTTTCTTT.